Listed here is a single T cell receptor beta chain. The source of the sample is a study of blood T cell repertoires in COVID-19. Participants came from roughly 24 US areas, aged roughly 18 to 90 years. Participants' own reports of clinical history determined their cohort assignment. This CDR3 comprises 14 residues. Germline CDR1 is SGHAT and CDR2 is FQNNGV. Trimming cost V 4 bases and J 4 bases, with 10 bases left between them. Assay: immunoSEQ multiplex PCR; the TCRdb copy retains only in-frame clones and omits some. The sample comprises 310,000 or so clones, 89% of which are singletons, and 9.5% rests with the top ten.

The receptor was derived from a woman in her 40s who had recovered from COVID-19. J is TRBJ2-2 and V is TRBV11-2, with D unclear. Material for sequencing was PBMCs or T cells enriched from blood (not recorded which). CDR3 nucleotide sequence: TGTGCCAGCAGCTCCCTACCTATCACCGGGGAGCTGTTTTTT. It specifies CASSSLPITGELFF.